This entry lists 21 T cell receptor beta chains sequenced from one sample in a study of molecular identifiers for immune sequencing clone quantification. TCRdb re-called the PCR reads with MiXCR, one entry per CDR3 protein. The sample shows around 86,000 distinct CDR3 sequences, roughly 19% of them seen only once. The source material was naive CD8+ T cells from blood, with Jurkat cell RNA spiked in. Subset given: FACS-sorted CD8+CD4-CCR7+CD45RA+ naive T cells. These receptors all come from a human donor in good health. Some libraries in this study had Jurkat cell RNA spiked in.

This clonotype has ten or more counts. This chain links TRBV12-3 or TRBV12-4 with TRBJ1-1; D gene ambiguous. Deletions cut 6 bases from V and 3 bases from J, with 8 bases between. This CDR3 is 12 amino acids long. Written as DNA, the CDR3 is TGTGCCAGCAGCCCCTTTGACACTGAAGCTTTCTTT. Protein product: CASSPFDTEAFF.

This sequence joins TRBV9 and TRBJ2-5; either TRBD1 or TRBD2 may supply D (5 bases each). V lost 0 bases, J lost 5 bases, and 17 bases lay in between. This CDR3 is built from 16 residues. Germline V gives CDR1 SGDLS, CDR2 YYNGEE. The CDR3 sequence is CASSVGTSGPGETQYF. The CDR3 DNA follows: TGTGCCAGCAGCGTAGGGACCTCGGGACCGGGGGAGACCCAGTACTTC.

This clonotype was recorded at least ten times. This sequence joins TRBV5-4 and TRBJ2-7; no reliable D call. Germline V gives CDR1 SGHNT, CDR2 YYREEE (reference sequence). This CDR3 comprises 14 residues. Trimming pared 3 bases from V and 2 bases from J, leaving 12 bases between. The CDR3 protein is CASSSASSTYEQYF. The CDR3 DNA reads TGTGCCAGCAGCTCCGCCAGTAGTACCTACGAGCAGTACTTC.

This clonotype was seen at least ten times. The V and J genes are TRBV20-1 and TRBJ1-1; D is ambiguous. The CDR3 sequence is 10 residues long. Germline lookup yields CDR1 DFQATT and CDR2 SNEGSKA (reference sequence). V gave up 8 bases and J gave up 0 bases, with 4 bases separating them. In nucleotides, the CDR3 is TGCAGTCCAATGAACACTGAAGCTTTCTTT. This encodes CSPMNTEAFF.

This clonotype was picked up a small number of times. The J gene is TRBJ2-1, the V gene TRBV11-3, with TRBD2 matching over 10 bases. The CDR3 has 14 residues. The V segment lost 6 bases and the J segment 7 bases; nucleotides outside the gene matches: 6. The germline V gene encodes CDR1 SGHNT and CDR2 YENEEA. The CDR3, as DNA: TGTGCCAGCAGTCCTAGCGGGGGCGGGAATGAGCAGTTCTTC. The encoded protein is CASSPSGGGNEQFF.

This clonotype has a count of ten or more. The chain carries TRBV9 and TRBJ1-1; D unresolved. Trimming left V 3 bases short and J 0 bases short, with 12 bases between. The CDR3 spans 15 residues. The germline V gene has CDR1 SGDLS and CDR2 YYNGEE. CDR3 protein: CASSGEGGLNTEAFF. In DNA, the CDR3 is TGTGCCAGCAGCGGCGAAGGAGGGTTGAACACTGAAGCTTTCTTT.

This clonotype has a handful of counts. The genes are TRBV27 and TRBJ1-1; 7 positions agree with TRBD1. V shed 5 bases, J shed 3 bases, and the junction held 12 bases outside the gene matches. Looked up from germline, CDR1 is MNHEY and CDR2 is SMNVEV (reference sequence). This CDR3 is built from 16 residues. CDR3 nucleotide sequence: TGTGCCAGCAGTGCCTGGGAGGGGGCATGGCACACTGAAGCTTTCTTT. Amino acid sequence: CASSAWEGAWHTEAFF.

This clonotype was detected ten times or more. One junction end disagrees with the germline gene, perhaps due to a read error. The rearrangement links TRBV29-1 to TRBJ2-2; TRBD1 aligns across 9 bases. The CDR3 extends over 15 amino acids. Germline V gives CDR1 SQVTM, CDR2 ANQGSEA. The DNA of the CDR3 is TGCAGCGCTGAAACAGGGGGCAAGAACACCGGGGAGCTGTTTTTT. It encodes CSAETGGKNTGELFF.

This clonotype was picked up many times. The genes are TRBV28 and TRBJ2-7; 9 bases map to TRBD2. There are 16 residues in the CDR3. Per the germline V gene, CDR1 is MDHEN and CDR2 is SYDVKM. V shed 3 bases and J 5 bases; nucleotides not matched to a gene: 11. The CDR3, as DNA: TGTGCCAGCAGTTTTCCCCCCCTGGGACTAGCACACGAGCAGTACTTC. Its protein is CASSFPPLGLAHEQYF.

In this sample, this clonotype turned up many times. CDR3 sequence (DNA): TGTGCCACCAAAAAAGCCGGGGACCGACTTAACTATGGCTACACCTTC. This sequence encodes CATKKAGDRLNYGYTF. J is TRBJ1-2 and V is TRBV24-1; possibly TRBD1 for D (5 bases). Trimming took off 8 bases at V and 1 base at J, with 19 bases between the two ends. The CDR3 is 16 amino acids. The germline gives CDR1 KGHDR, CDR2 SFDVKD.

This clonotype was counted at least ten times. The gene calls are TRBV25-1 and TRBJ2-1, with no clear D. CDR3 length equals 12 residues. CDR1 and CDR2 (germline): MGHDK, SYGVNS. Trimming stripped 3 bases from V and 15 bases from J, with 15 bases between. CDR3 sequence reads: CASSDPLGFWFF. The CDR3 DNA sequence: TGTGCCAGCAGTGACCCTCTAGGTTTTTGGTTCTTC.

This clonotype occurred many times. The V and J genes are TRBV12-3 or TRBV12-4 and TRBJ2-3, with D uncertain. This CDR3 contains 14 residues. Trimming took off 4 bases at V and 0 bases at J, with 8 bases between the two ends. The CDR3 region is CASSYGISTDTQYF. The CDR3 DNA follows: TGTGCCAGCAGTTATGGGATAAGCACAGATACGCAGTATTTT.

The table lists this clonotype with many counts. V and J are TRBV28 and TRBJ2-1, with D unresolved. From germline, CDR1 is MDHEN and CDR2 SYDVKM. The V gene lost 8 bases and the J gene lost 5 bases, with 13 bases spanning the gap. This CDR3 has 13 residues. Here the CDR3 DNA reads TGTGCCAGCTCGGCAGTTGGGGACAATGAGCAGTTCTTC. This translates into CASSAVGDNEQFF.

This clonotype has a count of ten or more. This CDR3 reads CASSQGDRRLNTEAFF. For the CDR3, the DNA is TGTGCCAGCAGCCAAGGCGATCGGCGGTTGAACACTGAAGCTTTCTTT. The chain employs TRBV3-2 and TRBJ1-1. TRBV3-2 is labeled a pseudogene. The CDR3 is 16 residues long.

The table lists this clonotype with many counts. CDR3 amino acids: CASSISGGLTDTQYF. CDR3 sequence (DNA): TGTGCCAGCAGCATTAGCGGGGGGCTCACAGATACGCAGTATTTT. This chain uses TRBV7-9 with TRBJ2-3; 10 bases are a match to TRBD2. The CDR3 spans 15 residues. The junction had 4 bases not matched to a gene; V was cut back by 5 bases and J by 2 bases. Germline CDR1 reads SEHNR; CDR2 reads FQNEAQ (reference sequence).

This clonotype was counted many times. The chain links TRBV27 to TRBJ2-7; D gene ambiguous. The CDR3 runs to 13 residues. In germline, CDR1 is MNHEY, CDR2 SMNVEV (reference sequence). The V end was cut by 3 bases, the J end by 0 bases, with 6 bases between. Written as DNA, the CDR3 is TGTGCCAGCAGTTTTCGGAGCTCCTACGAGCAGTACTTC. This translates into CASSFRSSYEQYF.

This clonotype appeared many times. The chain has TRBV6-5 and TRBJ1-1; D gene unclear. V lost 3 bases and J 2 bases, leaving 7 bases between the germline ends. The germline V gene encodes CDR1 MNHEY and CDR2 SVGAGI. The CDR3 has 13 residues. The chain's CDR3 is CASSYRFNTEAFF. CDR3 DNA sequence: TGTGCCAGCAGTTATCGGTTTAACACTGAAGCTTTCTTT.

This clonotype came up many times. The chain uses TRBV27 and TRBJ2-3, with D possibly being TRBD1 (5 bases). Germline values: CDR1 MNHEY, CDR2 SMNVEV (reference sequence). This CDR3 is built from 15 residues. Trimming removed 2 bases from V and 0 bases from J, with 9 bases in between. This chain's CDR3 is CASSLGSGSTDTQYF. DNA of the CDR3: TGTGCCAGCAGTTTAGGTTCAGGGAGCACAGATACGCAGTATTTT.

This clonotype was seen ten or more times. The V call is TRBV2, the J call TRBJ1-1, with D perhaps matching TRBD1 (6 bases). This CDR3 spans 16 amino acids. CDR1 is SNHLY and CDR2 is FYNNEI in the germline V gene. V lost 3 bases and J 1 base, leaving 15 bases between the germline ends. CDR3 DNA: TGTGCCAGCAGTGACGTGGGGGGCTCATGGAACACTGAAGCTTTCTTT. It codes for CASSDVGGSWNTEAFF.

This clonotype was recorded many times. This chain uses TRBV4-1 with TRBJ2-1, with D maybe TRBD1 (6 bases). V gave up 6 bases and J gave up 5 bases, with 17 bases separating them. Germline CDR1 MGHRA, CDR2 YSYEKL. The CDR3 length is 15 residues. The CDR3 here is CASRADEGHHNEQFF. The CDR3 coding sequence is TGCGCCAGCAGGGCTGACGAGGGACACCACAATGAGCAGTTCTTC.

This clonotype has ten or more counts. This chain uses TRBV27 with TRBJ2-2, with 11 bases matching TRBD1. There are 16 residues in the CDR3. Germline lookup yields CDR1 MNHEY and CDR2 SMNVEV (reference sequence). J lost 3 bases, V lost 4 bases, and 4 bases had no gene match. The CDR3 region is CASSSGTGGYTGELFF. In DNA form, the CDR3 reads TGTGCCAGCAGTTCAGGGACAGGGGGGTACACCGGGGAGCTGTTTTTT.